This T cell receptor beta chain was sequenced during a study of blood T cells in healthy people across ages. This clonotype was found a few times. Through a sample-barcoded 5' primer and a J-beta primer mix, a second PCR was run for about 6 to 11 cycles. One entry per CDR3 protein, called by TCRdb with MiXCR from the 5' RACE reads. The sample yields more than 900,000 distinct CDR3 sequences, about 29% seen once. The sample also formed part of further work on T cells of mothers and their children. That paper states: In each mother, TCR beta CDR3 reads exceeded 10 million; in each child, they numbered some 3 million. Related pairs of mothers and children showed slightly higher, non-significant overlap versus unrelated pairs.

The sequencing sample was made of blood. The TCR sequence derives from a woman aged 40-49 years in good health.

This chain's CDR3 is CASSLMNSYEQYF. As DNA, the CDR3 is TGCGCCAGCAGCTTGATGAACTCCTACGAGCAGTACTTC. The gene calls are TRBV5-1 and TRBJ2-7; D call uncertain. Germline V gene lookup returns CDR1 SGHRS and CDR2 YFSETQ. The CDR3 extends over 13 amino acids. V was cut by 1 base and J by 0 bases, with 5 bases left in between.